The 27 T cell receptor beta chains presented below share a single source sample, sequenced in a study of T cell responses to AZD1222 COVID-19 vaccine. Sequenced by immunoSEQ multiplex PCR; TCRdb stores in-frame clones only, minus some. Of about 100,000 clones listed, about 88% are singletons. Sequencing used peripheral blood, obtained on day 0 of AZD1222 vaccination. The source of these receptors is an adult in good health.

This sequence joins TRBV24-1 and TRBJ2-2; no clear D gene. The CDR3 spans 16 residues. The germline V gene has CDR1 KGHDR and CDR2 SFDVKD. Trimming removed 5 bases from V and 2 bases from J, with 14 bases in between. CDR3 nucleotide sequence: TGTGCCACCAGTGTCACCTTTAACGGAAACACCGGGGAGCTGTTTTTT. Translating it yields CATSVTFNGNTGELFF.

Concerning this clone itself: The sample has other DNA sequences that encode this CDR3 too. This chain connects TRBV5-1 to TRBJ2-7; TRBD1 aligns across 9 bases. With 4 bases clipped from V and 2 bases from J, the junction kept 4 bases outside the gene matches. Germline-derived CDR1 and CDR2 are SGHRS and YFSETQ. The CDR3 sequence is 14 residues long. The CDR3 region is CASSTGQGTYEQYF. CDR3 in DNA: TGCGCCAGCAGCACGGGACAGGGAACCTACGAGCAGTACTTC.

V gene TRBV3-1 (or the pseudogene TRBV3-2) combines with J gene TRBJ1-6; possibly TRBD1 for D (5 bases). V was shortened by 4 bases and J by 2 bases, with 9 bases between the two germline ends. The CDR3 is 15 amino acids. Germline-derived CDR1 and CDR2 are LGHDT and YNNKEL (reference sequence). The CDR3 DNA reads TGTGCCAGCAGCCGAGGGGCCACCTATAATTCACCCCTCCACTTT. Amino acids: CASSRGATYNSPLHF.

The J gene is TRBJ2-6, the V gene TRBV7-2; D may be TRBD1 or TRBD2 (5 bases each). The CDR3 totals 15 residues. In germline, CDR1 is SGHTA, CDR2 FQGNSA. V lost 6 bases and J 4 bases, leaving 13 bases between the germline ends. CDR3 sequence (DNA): TGTGCCAGCAGTCGAGGGGAAGGAGGGGCCAACGTCCTGACTTTC. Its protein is CASSRGEGGANVLTF.

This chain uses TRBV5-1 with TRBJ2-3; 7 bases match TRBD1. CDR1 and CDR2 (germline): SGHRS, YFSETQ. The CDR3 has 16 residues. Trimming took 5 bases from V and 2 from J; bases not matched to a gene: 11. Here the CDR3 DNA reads TGCGCCAGCAGAGTAGACAGGGATCACCCCACAGATACGCAGTATTTT. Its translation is CASRVDRDHPTDTQYF.

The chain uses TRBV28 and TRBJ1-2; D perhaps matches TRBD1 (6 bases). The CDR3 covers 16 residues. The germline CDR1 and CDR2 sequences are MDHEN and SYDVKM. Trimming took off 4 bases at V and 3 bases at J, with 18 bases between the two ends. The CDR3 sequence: CASSSAGESRHYGYTF. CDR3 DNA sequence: TGTGCCAGCAGTTCAGCAGGGGAGAGCAGACACTATGGCTACACCTTC.

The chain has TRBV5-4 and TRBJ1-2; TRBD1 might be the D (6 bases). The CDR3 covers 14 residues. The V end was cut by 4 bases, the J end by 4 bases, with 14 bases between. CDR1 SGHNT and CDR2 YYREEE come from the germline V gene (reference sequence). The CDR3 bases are TGTGCCAGCAGCCGTAGTACGGACAGCTATGGCTACACCTTC. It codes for CASSRSTDSYGYTF. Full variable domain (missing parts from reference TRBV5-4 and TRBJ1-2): ETGVTQSPTHLIKTRGQQVTLRCSSQSGHNTVSWYQQALGQGPQFIFQYYREEENGRGNFPPRFSGLQFPNYSSELNVNALELDDSALYLCASSRSTDSYGYTFGSGTRLTVV.

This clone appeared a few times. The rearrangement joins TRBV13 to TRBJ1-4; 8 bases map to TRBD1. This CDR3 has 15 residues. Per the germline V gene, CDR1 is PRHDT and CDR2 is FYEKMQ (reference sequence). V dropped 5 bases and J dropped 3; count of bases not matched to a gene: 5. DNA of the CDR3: TGTGCCAGCAGCCTCCAGGGGGCGCCTAATGAAAAACTGTTTTTT. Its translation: CASSLQGAPNEKLFF. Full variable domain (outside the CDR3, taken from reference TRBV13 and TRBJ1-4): AAGVIQSPRHLIKEKRETATLKCYPIPRHDTVYWYQQGPGQDPQFLISFYEKMQSDKGSIPDRFSAQQFSDYHSELNMSSLELGDSALYFCASSLQGAPNEKLFFGSGTQLSVL.

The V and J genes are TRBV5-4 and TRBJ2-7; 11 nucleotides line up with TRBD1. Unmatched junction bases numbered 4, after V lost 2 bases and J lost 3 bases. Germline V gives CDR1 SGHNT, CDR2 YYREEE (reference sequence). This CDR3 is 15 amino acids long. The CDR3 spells CASSFGTGGLYEQYF. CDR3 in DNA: TGTGCCAGCAGCTTTGGGACAGGGGGACTCTACGAGCAGTACTTC.

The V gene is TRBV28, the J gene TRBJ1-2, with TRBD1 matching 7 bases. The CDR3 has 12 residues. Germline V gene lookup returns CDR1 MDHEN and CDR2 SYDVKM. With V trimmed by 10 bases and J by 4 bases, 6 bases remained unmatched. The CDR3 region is CATQQGPYGYTF. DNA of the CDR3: TGTGCCACGCAACAGGGGCCCTATGGCTACACCTTC.

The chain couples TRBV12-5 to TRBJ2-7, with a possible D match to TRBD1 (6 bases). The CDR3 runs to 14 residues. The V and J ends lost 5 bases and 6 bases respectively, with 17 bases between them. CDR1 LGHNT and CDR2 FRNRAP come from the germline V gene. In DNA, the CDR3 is TGTGCTAGTGGTCCTTCAGGGGATAGGACCGAGCAGTACTTC. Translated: CASGPSGDRTEQYF.

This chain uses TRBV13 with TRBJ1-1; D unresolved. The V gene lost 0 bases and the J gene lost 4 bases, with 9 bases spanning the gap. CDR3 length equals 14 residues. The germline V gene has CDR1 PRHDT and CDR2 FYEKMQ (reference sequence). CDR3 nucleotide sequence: TGTGCCAGCAGCTTAGGGGGTGTAAGCACTGAAGCTTTCTTT. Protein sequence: CASSLGGVSTEAFF.

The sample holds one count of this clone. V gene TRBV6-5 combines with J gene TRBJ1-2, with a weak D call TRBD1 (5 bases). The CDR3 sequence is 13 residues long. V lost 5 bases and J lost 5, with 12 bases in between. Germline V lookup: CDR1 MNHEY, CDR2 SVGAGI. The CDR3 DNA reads TGTGCCAGCAGTACCAGGGTTAGGTATGGCTACACCTTC. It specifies CASSTRVRYGYTF.

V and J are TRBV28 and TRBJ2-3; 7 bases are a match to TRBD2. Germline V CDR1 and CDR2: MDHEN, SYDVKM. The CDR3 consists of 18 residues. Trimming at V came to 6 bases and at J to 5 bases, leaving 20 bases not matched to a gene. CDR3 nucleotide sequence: TGTGCCAGCAGCCCAATGCGGGGACTACCTAGAGGAAGAGATACGCAGTATTTT. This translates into CASSPMRGLPRGRDTQYF.

CDR3 sequence: CASSLKWMMNEQFF. CDR3 nucleotide sequence: TGTGCCAGCAGCTTGAAGTGGATGATGAATGAGCAGTTCTTC. The chain couples TRBV11-1 to TRBJ2-1, with no clear D. Trimming pared 3 bases from V and 7 bases from J, leaving 13 bases between. The germline V gene has CDR1 SGHAT and CDR2 FQDESV (reference sequence). The length of the CDR3 is 14 residues.

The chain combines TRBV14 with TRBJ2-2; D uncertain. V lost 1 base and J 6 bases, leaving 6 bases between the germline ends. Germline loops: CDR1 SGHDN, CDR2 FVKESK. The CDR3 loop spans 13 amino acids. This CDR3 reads CASSQALPGELFF. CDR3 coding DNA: TGTGCCAGCAGCCAAGCTTTGCCCGGGGAGCTGTTTTTT.

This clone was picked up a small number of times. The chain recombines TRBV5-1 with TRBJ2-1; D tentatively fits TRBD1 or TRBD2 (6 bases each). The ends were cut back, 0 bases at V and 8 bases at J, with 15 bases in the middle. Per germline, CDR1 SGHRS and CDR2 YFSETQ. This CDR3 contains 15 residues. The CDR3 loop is CASSLVGGRIDEQFF. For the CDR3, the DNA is TGCGCCAGCAGCTTGGTAGGGGGGCGCATTGATGAGCAGTTCTTC.

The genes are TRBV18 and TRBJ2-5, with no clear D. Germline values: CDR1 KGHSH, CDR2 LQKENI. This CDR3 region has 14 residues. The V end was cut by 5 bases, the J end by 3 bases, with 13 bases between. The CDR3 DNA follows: TGTGCCAGCTCAAAACTCTCTGGGAAAGAGACCCAGTACTTC. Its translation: CASSKLSGKETQYF.

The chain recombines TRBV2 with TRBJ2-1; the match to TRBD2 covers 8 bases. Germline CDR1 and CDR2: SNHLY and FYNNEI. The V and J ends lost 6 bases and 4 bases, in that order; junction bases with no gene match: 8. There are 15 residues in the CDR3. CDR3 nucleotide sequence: TGTGCCAGCAGCCCCCGGGGGGGGCTTTACAATGAGCAGTTCTTC. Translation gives CASSPRGGLYNEQFF.

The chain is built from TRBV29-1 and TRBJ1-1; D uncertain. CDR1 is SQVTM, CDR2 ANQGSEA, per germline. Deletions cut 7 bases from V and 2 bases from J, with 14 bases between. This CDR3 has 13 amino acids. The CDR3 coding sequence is TGCAGCGCTTACCCGCAACCCAACACTGAAGCTTTCTTT. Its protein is CSAYPQPNTEAFF.

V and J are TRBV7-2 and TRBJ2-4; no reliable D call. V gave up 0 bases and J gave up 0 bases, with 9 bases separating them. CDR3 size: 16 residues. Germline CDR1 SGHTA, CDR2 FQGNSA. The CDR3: CASSLAPALAKNIQYF. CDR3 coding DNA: TGTGCCAGCAGCTTAGCGCCAGCCCTAGCCAAAAACATTCAGTACTTC. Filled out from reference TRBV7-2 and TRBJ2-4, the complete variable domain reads GAGVSQSPSNKVTEKGKDVELRCDPISGHTALYWYRQSLGQGLEFLIYFQGNSAPDKSGLPSDRFSAERTGGSVSTLTIQRTQQEDSAVYLCASSLAPALAKNIQYFGAGTRLSVL.

In DNA form, the CDR3 reads TGTGCCAGCAGTACGACACAGGGGGCAAATAACTATGGCTACACCTTC. Encoded protein: CASSTTQGANNYGYTF. The genes are TRBV28 and TRBJ1-2, with TRBD1 matching over 9 bases. J was trimmed by 1 base and V by 5 bases; bases with no gene match: 8. The length of the CDR3 is 16 residues. Per germline, CDR1 MDHEN and CDR2 SYDVKM.

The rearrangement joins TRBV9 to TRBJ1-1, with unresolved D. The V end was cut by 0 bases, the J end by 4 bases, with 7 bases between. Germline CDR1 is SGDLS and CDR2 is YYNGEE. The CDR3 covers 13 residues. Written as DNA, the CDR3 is TGTGCCAGCAGCGTAGGGGCGGGCACTGAAGCTTTCTTT. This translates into CASSVGAGTEAFF.

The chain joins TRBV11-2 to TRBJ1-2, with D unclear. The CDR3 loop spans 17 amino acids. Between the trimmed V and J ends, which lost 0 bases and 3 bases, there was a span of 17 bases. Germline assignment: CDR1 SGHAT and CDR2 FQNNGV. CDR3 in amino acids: CASSLEANRDPHYGYTF. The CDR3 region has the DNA TGTGCCAGCAGCTTAGAAGCGAACCGGGATCCCCACTATGGCTACACCTTC.

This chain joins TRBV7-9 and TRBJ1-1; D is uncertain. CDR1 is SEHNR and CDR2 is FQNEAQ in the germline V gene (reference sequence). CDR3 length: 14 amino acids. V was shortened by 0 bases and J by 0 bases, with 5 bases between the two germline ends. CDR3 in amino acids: CASSLATLNTEAFF. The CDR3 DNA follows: TGTGCCAGCAGCTTAGCTACCTTGAACACTGAAGCTTTCTTT.

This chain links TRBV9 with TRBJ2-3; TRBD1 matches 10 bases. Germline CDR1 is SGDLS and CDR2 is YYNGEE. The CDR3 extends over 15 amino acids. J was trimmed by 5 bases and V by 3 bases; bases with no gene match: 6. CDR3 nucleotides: TGTGCCAGCAGCGGAGGACAGGGGGTGGGAGATACGCAGTATTTT. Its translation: CASSGGQGVGDTQYF.

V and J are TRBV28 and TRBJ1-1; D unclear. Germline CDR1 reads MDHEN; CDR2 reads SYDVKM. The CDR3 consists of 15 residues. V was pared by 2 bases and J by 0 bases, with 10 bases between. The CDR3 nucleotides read TGTGCCAGCAGTTTAGACATATTCATGAACACTGAAGCTTTCTTT. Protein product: CASSLDIFMNTEAFF. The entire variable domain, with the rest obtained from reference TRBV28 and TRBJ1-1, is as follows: DVKVTQSSRYLVKRTGEKVFLECVQDMDHENMFWYRQDPGLGLRLIYFSYDVKMKEKGDIPEGYSVSREKKERFSLILESASTNQTSMYLCASSLDIFMNTEAFFGQGTRLTVV.